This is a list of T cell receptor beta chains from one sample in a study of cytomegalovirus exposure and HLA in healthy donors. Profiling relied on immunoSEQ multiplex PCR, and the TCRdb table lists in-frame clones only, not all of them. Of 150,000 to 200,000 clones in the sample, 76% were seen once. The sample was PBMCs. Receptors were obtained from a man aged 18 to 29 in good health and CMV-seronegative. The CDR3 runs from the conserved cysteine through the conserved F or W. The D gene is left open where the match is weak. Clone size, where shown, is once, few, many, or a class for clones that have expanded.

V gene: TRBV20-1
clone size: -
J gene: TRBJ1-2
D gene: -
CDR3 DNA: TGCAGTGTGGCAGGGCGCTATGGCTACACCTTC
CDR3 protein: CSVAGRYGYTF

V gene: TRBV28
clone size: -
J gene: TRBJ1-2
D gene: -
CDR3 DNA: TGTGCCAGCAGTTTGGGCAGGGGTAACTATGGCTACACCTTC
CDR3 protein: CASSLGRGNYGYTF

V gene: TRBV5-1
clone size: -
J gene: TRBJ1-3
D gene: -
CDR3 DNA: TGCGCCAGCAGCTTTGGGGTTACAGGTGGCTCTGGAAACACCATATATTTT
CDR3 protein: CASSFGVTGGSGNTIYF

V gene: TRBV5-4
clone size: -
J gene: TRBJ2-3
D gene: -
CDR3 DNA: TGTGCCAGCAGCTGGGGGCGGGGGATCTTAAAAGATACGCAGTATTTT
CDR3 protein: CASSWGRGILKDTQYF

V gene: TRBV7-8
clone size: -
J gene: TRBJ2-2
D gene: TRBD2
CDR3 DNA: TGTGCCAGCAGCCTAATAGTCGGGCGGGAGGGGGAGCTGTTTTTT
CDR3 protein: CASSLIVGREGELFF

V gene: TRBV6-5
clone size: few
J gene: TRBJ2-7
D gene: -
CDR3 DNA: TGTGCCAGCACGCTCCCGGGAAGGGCGTCCCACGAGCAGTACTTC
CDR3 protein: CASTLPGRASHEQYF

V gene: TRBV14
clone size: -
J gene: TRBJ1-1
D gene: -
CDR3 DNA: TGTGCCCCAACGGGGTCTAGGCCCTCCTCTGAAGCTTTCTTT
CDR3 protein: CAPTGSRPSSEAFF

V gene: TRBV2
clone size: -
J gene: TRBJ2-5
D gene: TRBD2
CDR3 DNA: TGTGCCAGCGTACCGGGACTAGCTCTCCAAGAGACCCAGTACTTC
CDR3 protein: CASVPGLALQETQYF

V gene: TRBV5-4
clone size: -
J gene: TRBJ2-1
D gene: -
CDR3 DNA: TGTGCCAGCAGCCTGTCCCCAGGGAATGAGCAGTTCTTC
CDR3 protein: CASSLSPGNEQFF

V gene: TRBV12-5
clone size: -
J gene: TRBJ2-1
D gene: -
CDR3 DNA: TGTGCTAGTGGTTTTGTTTCGGATGAGCAGTTCTTC
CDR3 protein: CASGFVSDEQFF

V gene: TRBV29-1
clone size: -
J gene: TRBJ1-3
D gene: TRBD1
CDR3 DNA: TGCAGCGTCTGGACAGGGGCCGGAAACACCATATATTTT
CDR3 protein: CSVWTGAGNTIYF

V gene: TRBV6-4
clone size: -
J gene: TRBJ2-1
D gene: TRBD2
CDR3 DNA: TGTGCCAGCAGTGACTCTAGCGGGAGCTACAATGAGCAGTTCTTC
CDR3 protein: CASSDSSGSYNEQFF

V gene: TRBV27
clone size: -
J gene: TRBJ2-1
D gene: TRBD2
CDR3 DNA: TGTGCCAGCAGTTTAAGGGGGCTAGCGGGGTTCAATGAGCAGTTCTTC
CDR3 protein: CASSLRGLAGFNEQFF

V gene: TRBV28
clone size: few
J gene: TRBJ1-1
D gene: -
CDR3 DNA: TGTGCCAGCAGTTTAAACAGGGCGGACACTGAAGCTTTCTTT
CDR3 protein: CASSLNRADTEAFF

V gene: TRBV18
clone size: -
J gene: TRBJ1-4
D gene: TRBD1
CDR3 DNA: TGTGCCAGCTCACCACGTGAGACAGGGGGCAACGAAAAACTGTTTTTT
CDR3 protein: CASSPRETGGNEKLFF

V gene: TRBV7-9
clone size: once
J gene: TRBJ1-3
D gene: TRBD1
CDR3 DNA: TGTGCCAGCAGCTCCGACAGGGAACAGTCCGGAAACACCATATATTTT
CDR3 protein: CASSSDREQSGNTIYF

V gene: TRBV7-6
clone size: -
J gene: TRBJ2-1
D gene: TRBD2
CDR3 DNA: TGTGCCAGCAGCTTAGGTCACACTAGCGGATACAATGAGCAGTTCTTC
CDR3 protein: CASSLGHTSGYNEQFF

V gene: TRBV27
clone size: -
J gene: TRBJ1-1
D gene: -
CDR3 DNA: TGTGCCAGCAGTTCACGAGCAGGGACTGAAGCTTTCTTT
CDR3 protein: CASSSRAGTEAFF

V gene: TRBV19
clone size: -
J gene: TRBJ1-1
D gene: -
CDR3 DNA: TGTGCCAGTAGTATACAGGGTGTTTATACTGAAGCTTTCTTT
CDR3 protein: CASSIQGVYTEAFF

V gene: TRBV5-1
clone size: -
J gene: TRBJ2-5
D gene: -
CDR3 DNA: TGCGCCAGCATGTCCGGGGGAGCAGAGACCCAGTACTTC
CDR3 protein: CASMSGGAETQYF

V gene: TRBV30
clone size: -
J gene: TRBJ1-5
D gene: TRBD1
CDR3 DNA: TGTGCCTGGAGTTGGGGACAGAACTATGTTCGGCAGCATTTT
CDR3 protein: CAWSWGQNYVRQHF

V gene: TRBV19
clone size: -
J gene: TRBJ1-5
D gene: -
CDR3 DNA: TGTGCCAGTAGTATAGAAGCAGGAAGCAATCAGCCCCAGCATTTT
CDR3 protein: CASSIEAGSNQPQHF

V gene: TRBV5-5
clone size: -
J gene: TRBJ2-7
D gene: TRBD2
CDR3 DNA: TGTGCCAGCAGCTTGGCTGGCGGGAGGACGTACGAGCAGTACTTC
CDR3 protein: CASSLAGGRTYEQYF

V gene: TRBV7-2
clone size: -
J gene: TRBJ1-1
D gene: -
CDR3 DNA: TGTGCCAGCAGCCCGGAGTGGGTTAACACTGAAGCTTTCTTT
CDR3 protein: CASSPEWVNTEAFF

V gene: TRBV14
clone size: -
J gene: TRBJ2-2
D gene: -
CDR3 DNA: TGTGCCAGCAGCCAAGATCTCGCCGGGGAGCTGTTTTTT
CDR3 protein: CASSQDLAGELFF

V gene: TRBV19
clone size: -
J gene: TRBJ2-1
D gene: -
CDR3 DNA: TGTGCCAGTAGGAGGGGACTGAACAATGAGCAGTTCTTC
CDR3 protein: CASRRGLNNEQFF

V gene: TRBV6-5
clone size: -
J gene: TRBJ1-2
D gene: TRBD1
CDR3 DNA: TGTGCCAGCAGTTACCTTACAGGGGTAAGGAACTATGGCTACACCTTC
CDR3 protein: CASSYLTGVRNYGYTF

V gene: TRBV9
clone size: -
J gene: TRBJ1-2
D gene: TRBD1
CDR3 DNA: TGTGCCAGCAGCATAAACAGGGGAACCTATGGCTACACCTTC
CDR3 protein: CASSINRGTYGYTF

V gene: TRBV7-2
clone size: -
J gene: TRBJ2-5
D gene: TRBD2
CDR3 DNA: TGTGCCAGCAGCTTAGACCCGCTAGCGGGGGGCTTGGCCCAGTACTTC
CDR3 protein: CASSLDPLAGGLAQYF

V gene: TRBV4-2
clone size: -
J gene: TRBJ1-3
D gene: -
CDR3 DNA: TGTGCCAGCAGCCAAGATACTGGAAACACCATATATTTT
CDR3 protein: CASSQDTGNTIYF